This passage covers 32 T cell receptor beta chains from one sample sequenced in a study of shared clonotypes between healthy human individuals. Produced via immunoSEQ multiplex PCR; TCRdb's table is partial and in-frame only. Found here are around 1,000,000 clones, around three quarters of them singletons; the top ten hold almost 0.9%. Sequencing was carried out using memory CD4+ T cells from PBMCs. The subset is: CD45RA-negative fraction. The receptors come from a man aged 18 to 35 in good health. Some clones in this sample may be carry-over from other donors' samples.

The genes are TRBV11-2 and TRBJ2-7; D gene ambiguous. Trimming shortened V by 5 bases and J by 2 bases, and 13 bases separated the two germline ends. Looked up from germline, CDR1 is SGHAT and CDR2 is FQNNGV. This CDR3 is 14 amino acids long. CDR3 nucleotide sequence: TGTGCCAGCAGCCGGATGTTAGATGCCTACGAGCAGTACTTC. It is translated as CASSRMLDAYEQYF.

The V and J genes are TRBV5-1 and TRBJ1-3, with D possibly TRBD1 on 6 matching bases. This CDR3 comprises 15 residues. Between the trimmed V and J ends, which lost 1 base and 3 bases, there was a span of 11 bases. Per the germline V gene, CDR1 is SGHRS and CDR2 is YFSETQ. Written as DNA, the CDR3 is TGCGCCAGCAGCTTGACGCCAGGGGTTGGAAACACCATATATTTT. Its translation: CASSLTPGVGNTIYF. Looking up the rest from reference TRBV5-1 and TRBJ1-3 gives the full variable domain: KAGVTQTPRYLIKTRGQQVTLSCSPISGHRSVSWYQQTPGQGLQFLFEYFSETQRNKGNFPGRFSGRQFSNSRSEMNVSTLELGDSALYLCASSLTPGVGNTIYFGEGSWLTVV.

This clone appeared a single time. The chain couples TRBV2 to TRBJ1-2, with D unresolved. Trimming removed 3 bases from V and 0 bases from J, with 5 bases in between. Germline-derived CDR1 and CDR2 are SNHLY and FYNNEI. The CDR3 runs to 13 residues. CDR3 sequence (DNA): TGTGCCAGCAGTGAGCAGGCTAACTATGGCTACACCTTC. It yields the protein CASSEQANYGYTF.

Notes on this clone: At the DNA level, this CDR3 is encoded by other sequences in the same sample as well. The chain employs TRBV6-5 and TRBJ2-3; D remains ambiguous. Germline V CDR1 and CDR2: MNHEY, SVGAGI. Trimming stripped 6 bases from V and 1 base from J, with 11 bases between. This CDR3 spans 14 amino acids. The CDR3 spells CASSPRGGTDTQYF. DNA of the CDR3: TGTGCCAGCAGCCCCCGTGGGGGCACAGATACGCAGTATTTT.

This rearrangement joins TRBV4-1 to TRBJ2-5, with D tentatively TRBD1 (6 bases). CDR1 is MGHRA, CDR2 YSYEKL, per germline. V was cut by 0 bases and J by 2 bases, with 10 bases left in between. CDR3 length: 15 amino acids. CDR3 sequence reads: CASSQDMDRQETQYF. Here the CDR3 DNA reads TGCGCCAGCAGCCAAGATATGGACAGACAAGAGACCCAGTACTTC.

The rearrangement links TRBV28 to TRBJ1-3; weak D call: TRBD1 (6 bases). Deletions cut 6 bases from V and 6 bases from J, with 18 bases between. The germline gives CDR1 MDHEN, CDR2 SYDVKM. The CDR3 runs to 15 residues. The CDR3 DNA sequence: TGTGCCAGCAGCAACTACAGGGCCAGAGAAAACACCATATATTTT. Its translation: CASSNYRARENTIYF.

V gene TRBV11-2 combines with J gene TRBJ2-1, with D unresolved. Between the trimmed V and J ends, which lost 1 base and 7 bases, there was a span of 5 bases. CDR3 size: 12 residues. In germline, CDR1 is SGHAT, CDR2 FQNNGV. CDR3 amino acids: CASSLVENEQFF. The CDR3 region has the DNA TGTGCCAGCAGCTTAGTCGAGAATGAGCAGTTCTTC.

The chain is built from TRBV7-8 and TRBJ2-3, with TRBD2 as a possible D gene (6 bases). From germline, CDR1 is SGHVS and CDR2 FQNEAQ. Trimming pared 8 bases from V and 7 bases from J, leaving 22 bases between. This CDR3 is built from 15 residues. CDR3 DNA: TGTGCCAGCTACTCAGGGCGGGGTCGAATTCATACGCAGTATTTT. Residues: CASYSGRGRIHTQYF.

This chain connects TRBV4-1 to TRBJ2-3; possible D gene TRBD2, 5 bases. Trimming removed 1 base at V and 7 bases at J, with 12 bases between. Per germline, CDR1 MGHRA and CDR2 YSYEKL. The CDR3 is 14 amino acids. CDR3 DNA sequence: TGCGCCAGCAGCCAAGTGGCTTCTAGCTATACGCAGTATTTT. Its protein product is CASSQVASSYTQYF.

The V and J genes are TRBV27 and TRBJ2-5; D unclear. CDR3 size: 13 residues. The V gene's germline CDR1 is MNHEY and CDR2 SMNVEV (reference sequence). Trimming took off 4 bases at V and 7 bases at J, with 13 bases between the two ends. CDR3 in DNA: TGTGCCAGCAGTTCAGGACCCTCGGGGACCCAGTACTTC. Its translation is CASSSGPSGTQYF.

The genes are TRBV4-2 and TRBJ1-2, with D tentatively TRBD1 (5 bases). The V end lost 2 bases, the J end lost 4 bases, and 14 bases lay between the germline ends. CDR3 size: 15 residues. Looked up from germline, CDR1 is LGHNA and CDR2 is YNFKEQ. In DNA, the CDR3 is TGTGCCAGCAGCCAACCTTCGGACACCTTCTATGGCTACACCTTC. As protein: CASSQPSDTFYGYTF.

There are a few counts of this clone. This chain links TRBV2 with TRBJ1-1; 10 bases align to TRBD1. The junction had 12 bases not matched to a gene; V was cut back by 6 bases and J by 5 bases. The CDR3 is 16 residues long. The germline V gene encodes CDR1 SNHLY and CDR2 FYNNEI. The CDR3 DNA reads as TGTGCCAGCAGGTTAAAACGGGACAGGGGTTGGACTGAAGCTTTCTTT. This sequence encodes CASRLKRDRGWTEAFF.

A few counts support this clone. The chain carries TRBV28 and TRBJ2-1, with 9 bases fitting TRBD1. Trimming at V came to 3 bases and at J to 3 bases, leaving 6 bases not matched to a gene. The CDR3 extends over 16 amino acids. Germline V gives CDR1 MDHEN, CDR2 SYDVKM. CDR3 region: CASSLDRGDFYNEQFF. The DNA for the CDR3 is TGTGCCAGCAGTTTGGACAGGGGAGACTTCTACAATGAGCAGTTCTTC.

The chain is built from TRBV19 and TRBJ1-2; no reliable D call. Trimming pared 7 bases from V and 0 bases from J, leaving 12 bases between. This CDR3 contains 14 residues. CDR1 is LNHDA and CDR2 is SQIVND in the germline V gene (reference sequence). CDR3 residues: CASKGGPANYGYTF. CDR3 in DNA: TGTGCCAGTAAGGGCGGACCAGCTAACTATGGCTACACCTTC.

The gene calls are TRBV12-5 and TRBJ2-7, with TRBD1 matching 9 bases. V lost 1 base and J lost 5; bases outside the gene matches: 9. This CDR3 is built from 16 residues. The germline V gene has CDR1 LGHNT and CDR2 FRNRAP. Here the CDR3 DNA reads TGTGCTAGTGGTTTGGACCCGGGACAGGGAATTCACGAGCAGTACTTC. Protein: CASGLDPGQGIHEQYF.

Of note for this clone: The sample carries other DNA sequences with the same CDR3. The chain links TRBV18 to TRBJ2-1, with 9 nucleotides matching TRBD1. The junction had 0 bases not matched to a gene; V was cut back by 3 bases and J by 6 bases. Germline V lookup: CDR1 KGHSH, CDR2 LQKENI. This CDR3 comprises 13 residues. As DNA, the CDR3 is TGTGCCAGCTCACCGACAGGGGGCAATGAGCAGTTCTTC. Translating gives CASSPTGGNEQFF.

This chain links TRBV5-1 with TRBJ1-2, with D maybe TRBD1 (5 bases). Per germline, CDR1 SGHRS and CDR2 YFSETQ. The germline V and J ends were trimmed by 0 bases and 1 base, with 10 bases remaining between them. This CDR3 has 15 amino acids. The CDR3 DNA is TGCGCCAGCAGCTTGGACCAGGGACTTAACTATGGCTACACCTTC. Its translation: CASSLDQGLNYGYTF.

Comments on this clone: The sample carries other DNA sequences with the same CDR3. The chain combines TRBV7-2 with TRBJ2-7; 14 bases line up with TRBD2. V lost 2 bases and J lost 2; bases outside the gene matches: 5. CDR1 and CDR2 (germline): SGHTA, FQGNSA. The CDR3 extends over 17 amino acids. The CDR3 sequence: CASSLQGLAGDPYEQYF. Written as DNA, the CDR3 is TGTGCCAGCAGCTTACAGGGACTAGCGGGGGACCCCTACGAGCAGTACTTC.

The V gene is TRBV10-1, the J gene TRBJ1-4; D not resolved. The CDR3 is 15 residues long. V gave up 2 bases and J gave up 0 bases, with 7 bases separating them. CDR1 WNHNN and CDR2 SYGVQD come from the germline V gene (reference sequence). The CDR3 loop is CASSEGVSTNEKLFF. The DNA for the CDR3 is TGCGCCAGCAGTGAGGGCGTTTCAACTAATGAAAAACTGTTTTTT.

In DNA, the CDR3 is TGTGCCAGCAGCTTAGCCGGCGGGAGTTTTGGAGAGACCCAGTACTTC. Protein sequence: CASSLAGGSFGETQYF. V gene TRBV7-2 combines with J gene TRBJ2-5; the match to TRBD2 covers 7 bases. Germline CDR1 reads SGHTA; CDR2 reads FQGNSA. J was trimmed by 4 bases and V by 0 bases; bases with no gene match: 8. The CDR3 is made up of 16 amino acids.

This clone occurred once. The chain combines TRBV11-2 with TRBJ1-1; 7 bases agree with TRBD1. The germline gives CDR1 SGHAT, CDR2 FQNNGV. Trimming cost V 6 bases and J 1 base; bases outside gene matches: 8. This CDR3 is built from 15 residues. This chain's CDR3 is CASRPPGQKNTEAFF. The CDR3 coding sequence is TGTGCCAGCAGACCGCCGGGACAGAAGAACACTGAAGCTTTCTTT.

The chain links TRBV5-1 to TRBJ1-2, with TRBD1 as a possible D gene (5 bases). The CDR3 totals 16 residues. V gave up 4 bases and J gave up 1 base, with 17 bases separating them. Germline values: CDR1 SGHRS, CDR2 YFSETQ. CDR3 sequence (DNA): TGCGCCAGCAGCGGAGGCCCGACAGAATTTAACTATGGCTACACCTTC. Its translation is CASSGGPTEFNYGYTF.

The chain combines TRBV30 with TRBJ2-7; TRBD2 agrees at 9 bases. The CDR3 has 16 amino acids. Per the germline V gene, CDR1 is GTSNPN and CDR2 is SVGIG (reference sequence). V was clipped by 0 bases and J by 2 bases; unmatched bases: 8. Here the CDR3 reads CAWSVNGLATAYEQYF. CDR3 nucleotides: TGTGCCTGGAGTGTTAACGGACTAGCGACTGCCTACGAGCAGTACTTC.

The chain links TRBV5-1 to TRBJ2-7; D may match TRBD1 or TRBD2 (5 bases each). The germline V gene has CDR1 SGHRS and CDR2 YFSETQ. The CDR3 runs to 12 residues. V was cut by 7 bases and J by 2 bases, with 10 bases left in between. CDR3 amino acids: CASRDQAYEQYF. The CDR3 coding sequence is TGCGCCAGCCGGGACCAGGCCTACGAGCAGTACTTC.

This clone appeared once. The chain employs TRBV4-1 and TRBJ2-1, with 11 nucleotides matching TRBD2. Germline assignment: CDR1 MGHRA and CDR2 YSYEKL. J was trimmed by 1 base and V by 1 base; bases with no gene match: 6. This CDR3 region has 18 residues. The CDR3 coding sequence is TGCGCCAGCAGCCAAGTGGGTAGCGGGAGGGGGTCCTACAATGAGCAGTTCTTC. This translates into CASSQVGSGRGSYNEQFF.

The rearrangement uses TRBV6-5 and TRBJ1-4; 9 bases map to TRBD1. Trimming removed 2 bases from V and 5 bases from J; junction bases left unmatched: 0. This CDR3 is 14 amino acids long. Germline CDR1 MNHEY, CDR2 SVGAGI. The CDR3 region is CASSYGTGNEKLFF. The CDR3 coding sequence is TGTGCCAGCAGTTACGGGACAGGGAATGAAAAACTGTTTTTT.

V is TRBV9 and J is TRBJ2-1, with a tentative D call TRBD2 (5 bases). This CDR3 spans 17 amino acids. CDR1 SGDLS and CDR2 YYNGEE come from the germline V gene. The germline V and J ends were trimmed by 1 base and 0 bases, with 14 bases remaining between them. The CDR3 sequence: CASSVSGGSPSYNEQFF. CDR3 bases: TGTGCCAGCAGCGTAAGTGGTGGGAGTCCCTCCTACAATGAGCAGTTCTTC.

CDR3 sequence reads: CASTRGLANTGELFF. The CDR3 DNA reads as TGCGCCAGCACCCGGGGACTCGCGAACACCGGGGAGCTGTTTTTT. The genes are TRBV5-1 and TRBJ2-2; D might be TRBD2 (6 bases). Germline V CDR1 and CDR2: SGHRS, YFSETQ. The V and J ends lost 6 bases and 0 bases respectively, with 12 bases between them. The CDR3 is 15 amino acids.

A note on this clone: Other DNA sequences in this sample translate to the same CDR3. The rearrangement links TRBV2 to TRBJ1-1; the D is unclear. V shed 6 bases and J shed 3 bases, with 5 bases lying between them. The CDR3 covers 11 residues. Per the germline V gene, CDR1 is SNHLY and CDR2 is FYNNEI. CDR3 sequence (DNA): TGTGCCAGCAGGGGATACACTGAAGCTTTCTTT. Protein product: CASRGYTEAFF.

This chain uses TRBV2 with TRBJ1-2, with 8 positions matching TRBD1. This CDR3 has 14 residues. Per the germline V gene, CDR1 is SNHLY and CDR2 is FYNNEI. Trimming at V came to 9 bases and at J to 5 bases, leaving 11 bases not matched to a gene. The CDR3: CASAGQGSRYGYTF. DNA for the CDR3: TGTGCCAGTGCAGGACAGGGAAGTAGGTATGGCTACACCTTC.

This chain uses TRBV7-9 with TRBJ2-1, with 11 bases fitting TRBD2. CDR1 SEHNR and CDR2 FQNEAQ come from the germline V gene (reference sequence). The junction had 4 bases not matched to a gene; V was cut back by 2 bases and J by 7 bases. The length of the CDR3 is 15 residues. CDR3 in amino acids: CASSLTASGRNEQFF. The CDR3 DNA reads as TGTGCCAGCAGCTTAACGGCTAGCGGGAGGAATGAGCAGTTCTTC.

The table lists this clone with a few counts. V usage is TRBV5-1 and J usage is TRBJ2-7, with D possibly called TRBD1 or TRBD2 (5 bases each). The CDR3 extends over 13 amino acids. V was pared by 4 bases and J by 2 bases, with 10 bases between. Germline CDR1 reads SGHRS; CDR2 reads YFSETQ. The CDR3, as DNA: TGCGCCAGCAGCCACGGGACGACCTACGAGCAGTACTTC. It yields the protein CASSHGTTYEQYF.